Shown below are 9 T cell receptor beta chains from a single sample sequenced in a study of blood T cell repertoires in COVID-19. This table comes from immunoSEQ multiplex PCR, and its TCRdb copy is limited to in-frame clones, with some not included. The repertoire holds roughly 95,000 clones, around 76% seen once, with about 20% in the top ten. The specimen sequenced was peripheral blood. The receptor source for this set is a man older than 75 with acute or convalescent COVID-19.

This chain connects TRBV6-5 to TRBJ1-6; D perhaps matches TRBD1 (6 bases). V was trimmed by 8 bases and J by 10 bases, leaving 12 bases between them. Germline CDR1 and CDR2: MNHEY and SVGAGI. CDR3 length: 12 amino acids. The CDR3, as DNA: TGTGCCAGCGCCAGGGGAGAATCACCCCTCCACTTT. Encoded protein: CASARGESPLHF.

This chain links TRBV14 with TRBJ2-3, with TRBD2 identical over 8 bases. The CDR3 is 15 amino acids. Losses at the gene ends were 3 bases for V and 8 bases for J; bases not matched to a gene: 10. Germline V gene data show CDR1 as SGHDN and CDR2 as FVKESK. This CDR3 is CASSQTGLGTGTQYF. The CDR3 nucleotides are TGTGCCAGCAGCCAGACGGGACTAGGTACCGGTACGCAGTATTTT.

The chain carries TRBV2 and TRBJ1-3, with no clear D. Deletions cut 4 bases from V and 0 bases from J, with 13 bases between. The CDR3 contains 16 residues. From germline, CDR1 is SNHLY and CDR2 FYNNEI. This CDR3 is CASSVTTVLSGNTIYF. In DNA form, the CDR3 reads TGTGCCAGCAGTGTAACTACGGTCCTCTCTGGAAACACCATATATTTT.

The chain employs TRBV19 and TRBJ1-5; possible D gene TRBD1, 6 bases. The CDR3 totals 16 residues. The germline V gene encodes CDR1 LNHDA and CDR2 SQIVND (reference sequence). Trimming took 5 bases from V and 2 from J, leaving 16 bases between them. This CDR3 is CASSPARGRGNQPQHF. CDR3 nucleotide sequence: TGTGCCAGTAGTCCGGCCAGGGGTCGCGGCAATCAGCCCCAGCATTTT.

The table lists this clone with a few counts. V is TRBV5-1 and J is TRBJ2-3; D is possibly TRBD2 (6 bases). Germline CDR1 is SGHRS and CDR2 is YFSETQ. V gave up 7 bases and J gave up 2 bases, with 11 bases separating them. This CDR3 comprises 13 residues. CDR3 sequence reads: CASGGIVTDTQYF. CDR3 coding DNA: TGCGCCAGCGGGGGGATCGTCACAGATACGCAGTATTTT.

This chain uses TRBV30 with TRBJ2-7; 9 bases align to TRBD1. From germline, CDR1 is GTSNPN and CDR2 SVGIG (reference sequence). The CDR3 covers 15 residues. The ends lost 2 bases at V and 5 bases at J; junction bases unmatched: 10. The CDR3 DNA follows: TGTGCCTGGAGTTCTATCGGACAGGGGTCTCACGAGCAGTACTTC. Protein sequence: CAWSSIGQGSHEQYF.

V is TRBV10-3 and J is TRBJ2-3, with a tentative D call TRBD1 (5 bases). From germline, CDR1 is ENHRY and CDR2 SYGVKD. V lost 6 bases and J lost 2, with 15 bases in between. CDR3 length equals 15 residues. Here the CDR3 DNA reads TGTGCCATCAGCCCAGGGAATTTTAACACAGATACGCAGTATTTT. Its translation is CAISPGNFNTDTQYF.

The gene calls are TRBV6-6 and TRBJ2-7; D ambiguous. The CDR3 length is 12 residues. The germline CDR1 and CDR2 sequences are MNHNY and SVGAGI (reference sequence). V lost 5 bases and J 0 bases, leaving 5 bases between the germline ends. The CDR3 here is CASSRSSYEQYF. The CDR3 DNA sequence: TGTGCCAGCAGTAGGAGCTCCTACGAGCAGTACTTC.

The rearrangement uses TRBV28 and TRBJ1-1; D is unresolved. The CDR3 totals 12 residues. CDR1 MDHEN and CDR2 SYDVKM come from the germline V gene. V was clipped by 3 bases and J by 2 bases, with 4 bases between them. Here the CDR3 reads CASSFPNTEAFF. In nucleotides, the CDR3 is TGTGCCAGCAGTTTTCCAAACACTGAAGCTTTCTTT.